This T cell receptor beta chain was observed in a study of blood T cell repertoires in COVID-19. On the study more broadly: In Cohort 3, a recovered donor had either two negative PCRs, clearance, or symptom resolution. Acute and convalescent COVID-19 specimens originated in the United States, Italy and Spain. PBMCs, B-cell-depleted T cells, or T cells were the source of the cDNA or gDNA that made up the material.

The V gene end was trimmed by 1 base and the J gene end by 4 bases; junction bases not matched to a gene: 10. The CDR3 spans 17 residues. Germline-derived CDR1 and CDR2 are SEHNR and FQNEAQ (reference sequence). TCRdb's copy holds only in-frame clones and misses some; the assay was immunoSEQ multiplex PCR. The data contain around 360,000 clones, over 75% of them seen just once; the ten biggest clones take up about 1.9%. Sequencing was performed on PBMCs or T cells enriched from blood (not recorded which). V usage is TRBV7-9 and J usage is TRBJ2-5, with 9 bases aligning to TRBD1. This receptor was obtained from a man aged 40-49 years in a cohort exposed to, infected with or recovered from COVID-19 (not recorded which). CDR3 in amino acids: CASSLDLGDRDAETQYF. As DNA, the CDR3 is TGTGCCAGCAGCTTAGACCTCGGGGACAGGGATGCAGAGACCCAGTACTTC.